The present T cell receptor (beta chain) was sequenced within a study of CD8 T cells in ankylosing spondylitis. Findings of the study overall: The study identified a TCR beta motif of under ten highly homologous variants that appeared characteristic of ankylosing spondylitis blood. Disease-linked clones bore a CD8+ phenotype and were relatively rare in peripheral blood. Reports say disease-linked clones showed up significantly more in matched ankylosing spondylitis synovial fluid.

Using quantitative 5'-RACE with molecular barcodes, the authors made TCR beta libraries. TCRdb re-analysed the 5' RACE reads in MiXCR, keeping a single row per CDR3 protein. The table shows over 450,000 distinct CDR3 sequences, with roughly 13% occurring only once. This clonotype was counted a few times. Its matching antigen is unknown. The CDR3 sequence is 14 residues long. CDR1 and CDR2 (germline): SGHDT, YYEEEE. V lost 4 bases, J lost 4 bases, and 12 bases lay in between. This sequence was found in a male donor with ankylosing spondylitis. V and J are TRBV5-6 and TRBJ1-5, with D possibly being TRBD1 (5 bases). Specimen: blood, either unsorted or a sorted T cell fraction (not recorded which). As DNA, the CDR3 is TGTGCCAGCAGCCCTTGGGCAGGGAATCAGCCCCAGCATTTT. This sequence encodes CASSPWAGNQPQHF.